This T cell receptor (beta chain) was sequenced during a study of CD8 T cells in ankylosing spondylitis. Study-level findings and limits: Fewer than ten highly homologous variants made up a TCR beta motif, and this motif appeared characteristic of ankylosing spondylitis blood. Those disease-linked clones were CD8+; they were also relatively rare in peripheral blood.

For TCR beta, libraries came from quantitative 5'-RACE with molecular barcodes. Each CDR3 protein is one row after TCRdb ran MiXCR on the 5' RACE reads. Counted here are fewer than 200,000 distinct CDR3 sequences, approximately 9% occurring once; the ten biggest clones make up roughly 16%. This clonotype was detected a few times. The antigen is unknown. The germline CDR1 and CDR2 sequences are DFQATT and SNEGSKA (reference sequence). V lost 5 bases and J 10 bases, leaving 17 bases between the germline ends. The CDR3 has 12 amino acids. Material for sequencing was blood, either unsorted or a sorted T cell fraction (not recorded which). V usage is TRBV20-1 and J usage is TRBJ1-1; D possibly corresponds to TRBD1 (5 bases). The receptor comes from a female donor with ankylosing spondylitis or in good health (not recorded which). The CDR3 DNA follows: TGCAGTGCTCCCGGGGGTGTCAAGGGAGCTTTCTTT. Amino acid sequence: CSAPGGVKGAFF.